These 20 T cell receptor beta chains were sequenced from one sample in a study of cytomegalovirus exposure and HLA in healthy donors. Generated by immunoSEQ multiplex PCR, the TCRdb table keeps only in-frame clones and is missing some. The sample shows 200,000 to 250,000 clones, around nine tenths of them seen only once. The sequenced sample consisted of PBMCs. These receptors all come from a woman aged 18 to 35 in good health and CMV-seronegative.

V is TRBV10-3 and J is TRBJ2-6; possibly TRBD1 for D (6 bases). In germline, CDR1 is ENHRY, CDR2 SYGVKD. The V end was cut by 3 bases, the J end by 3 bases, with 9 bases between. The CDR3 contains 15 residues. CDR3 residues: CAISEQGVGANVLTF. The CDR3 DNA reads as TGTGCCATCAGTGAACAGGGAGTTGGGGCCAACGTCCTGACTTTC.

J is TRBJ2-7 and V is TRBV27, with 10 bases identical to TRBD2. Germline V CDR1 and CDR2: MNHEY, SMNVEV (reference sequence). J gave up 5 bases and V 2 bases, and 6 bases lay outside the gene matches. The CDR3 is made up of 15 amino acids. The chain's CDR3 is CASSLLKREGNEQYF. CDR3 nucleotides: TGTGCCAGCAGTTTACTGAAGCGGGAGGGTAACGAGCAGTACTTC.

The chain couples TRBV27 to TRBJ2-7; 11 bases agree with TRBD1. This CDR3 spans 16 amino acids. Germline CDR1 is MNHEY and CDR2 is SMNVEV (reference sequence). J lost 2 bases, V lost 2 bases, and 5 bases had no gene match. CDR3: CASSLRGTGGTYEQYF. CDR3 DNA sequence: TGTGCCAGCAGTTTAAGGGGGACAGGGGGAACCTACGAGCAGTACTTC.

The chain links TRBV27 to TRBJ2-7, with D perhaps TRBD2 (6 bases). This CDR3 has 14 amino acids. Germline values: CDR1 MNHEY, CDR2 SMNVEV (reference sequence). V was shortened by 1 base and J by 4 bases, with 11 bases between the two germline ends. As DNA, the CDR3 is TGTGCCAGCAGTTTATGGGCCGGGGGATACGAGCAGTACTTC. This codes for CASSLWAGGYEQYF.

This chain joins TRBV6-5 and TRBJ2-5; 10 bases align to TRBD2. The CDR3 sequence is 15 residues long. V shed 3 bases and J 5 bases; nucleotides not matched to a gene: 6. CDR1 is MNHEY, CDR2 SVGAGI, per germline. The CDR3 protein is CASSYIAGGSETQYF. The CDR3 DNA reads as TGTGCCAGCAGTTATATAGCGGGAGGATCGGAGACCCAGTACTTC.

The chain has TRBV10-3 and TRBJ1-1; TRBD1 aligns across 10 bases. Germline V lookup: CDR1 ENHRY, CDR2 SYGVKD. Trimming removed 3 bases from V and 12 bases from J; junction bases left unmatched: 7. This CDR3 comprises 13 residues. The CDR3 coding sequence is TGTGCCATCAGTGAACCCAGACAGGGGGCGTCTTTCTTT. It translates to CAISEPRQGASFF.

This chain links TRBV5-1 with TRBJ1-5; D not certain. The CDR3 spans 14 residues. Trimming took 4 bases from V and 1 from J, leaving 9 bases between them. In germline, CDR1 is SGHRS, CDR2 YFSETQ. CDR3 amino acids: CASSPLGSNQPQHF. The CDR3, as DNA: TGCGCCAGCAGCCCGCTCGGGAGCAATCAGCCCCAGCATTTT.

The V call is TRBV29-1, the J call TRBJ2-3; TRBD2 agrees at 10 bases. The trim removed 0 bases at V and 6 bases at J, leaving 18 bases unmatched. CDR1 is SQVTM, CDR2 ANQGSEA, per germline. The length of the CDR3 is 19 residues. The CDR3 region is CSVEDRSGRAHSDTDTQYF. Written as DNA, the CDR3 is TGCAGCGTTGAAGATCGGAGCGGGAGGGCCCACTCAGACACCGATACGCAGTATTTT.

This clone was observed once. The gene calls are TRBV10-3 and TRBJ1-3, with a weak D call TRBD1 (5 bases). V was shortened by 6 bases and J by 0 bases, with 12 bases between the two germline ends. CDR3 size: 15 residues. Germline loops: CDR1 ENHRY, CDR2 SYGVKD. CDR3 protein: CAIRDSIFSGNTIYF. CDR3 DNA sequence: TGTGCCATCAGAGACAGCATCTTCTCTGGAAACACCATATATTTT.

The V gene is TRBV16, the J gene TRBJ2-2, with 8 bases that match TRBD1. Trimming cost V 4 bases and J 4 bases; bases outside gene matches: 8. The CDR3 extends over 16 amino acids. Germline V gene data show CDR1 as KGHSY and CDR2 as FQNENV. CDR3 amino acids: CASSLLDRVFTGELFF. In nucleotides, the CDR3 is TGTGCCAGCAGCCTACTGGACAGGGTATTCACCGGGGAGCTGTTTTTT.

This chain connects TRBV30 to TRBJ1-5; D remains unclear. Trimming removed 0 bases from V and 1 base from J, with 4 bases in between. Germline V gene lookup returns CDR1 GTSNPN and CDR2 SVGIG (reference sequence). This CDR3 spans 13 amino acids. The CDR3 sequence: CAWSVASNQPQHF. In nucleotides, the CDR3 is TGTGCCTGGAGTGTAGCCAGCAATCAGCCCCAGCATTTT.

This chain connects TRBV28 to TRBJ1-4; 8 nucleotides align to TRBD1. The CDR3 length is 14 residues. The germline gives CDR1 MDHEN, CDR2 SYDVKM. V shed 1 base and J 7 bases; nucleotides not matched to a gene: 2. CDR3 sequence reads: CASSLSDRGEKLFF. In nucleotides, the CDR3 is TGTGCCAGCAGTTTATCCGACAGGGGTGAAAAACTGTTTTTT. Full variable domain (outside the CDR3, taken from reference TRBV28 and TRBJ1-4): DVKVTQSSRYLVKRTGEKVFLECVQDMDHENMFWYRQDPGLGLRLIYFSYDVKMKEKGDIPEGYSVSREKKERFSLILESASTNQTSMYLCASSLSDRGEKLFFGSGTQLSVL.

The V gene is TRBV29-1, the J gene TRBJ2-6, with TRBD1 matching over 8 bases. The CDR3 totals 13 residues. The V gene end was trimmed by 4 bases and the J gene end by 4 bases; junction bases not matched to a gene: 0. Germline lookup yields CDR1 SQVTM and CDR2 ANQGSEA. The CDR3 DNA sequence: TGCAGCGTTGGGGACAGGGGGGCCAACGTCCTGACTTTC. It translates to CSVGDRGANVLTF.

This clone was counted ten times or more. This chain uses TRBV5-1 with TRBJ2-2; 9 bases map to TRBD2. Germline V gene sequence: CDR1 SGHRS, CDR2 YFSETQ. The J segment lost 0 bases and the V segment lost 0 bases, leaving 6 bases of the junction unmatched. This CDR3 region has 18 residues. The CDR3 DNA follows: TGCGCCAGCAGCTTGGCGACGGGCGGGAGGGCGAACACCGGGGAGCTGTTTTTT. It yields the protein CASSLATGGRANTGELFF.

The V call is TRBV5-1, the J call TRBJ2-5, with 9 bases aligning to TRBD1. The trim removed 4 bases at V and 4 bases at J, leaving 8 bases unmatched. CDR1 SGHRS and CDR2 YFSETQ come from the germline V gene. The CDR3 totals 15 residues. The CDR3 loop reads CASSHTGGILETQYF. CDR3 coding DNA: TGCGCCAGCAGCCATACAGGGGGCATTTTAGAGACCCAGTACTTC.

The chain combines TRBV5-1 with TRBJ2-1; 7 bases are a match to TRBD2. Germline values: CDR1 SGHRS, CDR2 YFSETQ. Trimming removed 1 base from V and 1 base from J; junction bases left unmatched: 11. This CDR3 is 18 amino acids long. The CDR3 reads CASSLYLGSGSSYNEQFF. The CDR3 DNA follows: TGCGCCAGCAGCTTGTATTTGGGTAGCGGGTCATCCTACAATGAGCAGTTCTTC.

V is TRBV27 and J is TRBJ2-5, with TRBD1 matching over 7 bases. The ends lost 7 bases at V and 5 bases at J; junction bases unmatched: 10. This CDR3 has 14 amino acids. CDR1 is MNHEY and CDR2 is SMNVEV in the germline V gene (reference sequence). The CDR3 DNA reads TGTGCCAGCACACAGGGGAAACGTGCCGAGACCCAGTACTTC. It codes for CASTQGKRAETQYF.

This clone was seen once. This sequence joins TRBV7-9 and TRBJ2-1; maybe TRBD1 (5 bases). CDR1 and CDR2 (germline): SEHNR, FQNEAQ (reference sequence). The ends were cut back, 4 bases at V and 0 bases at J, with 10 bases in the middle. The CDR3 spans 15 residues. Here the CDR3 reads CASSSSDSSYNEQFF. The CDR3 bases are TGTGCCAGCAGCTCCTCCGACAGCTCCTACAATGAGCAGTTCTTC.

The rearrangement joins TRBV6-6 to TRBJ1-4; D is unresolved. The V end was cut by 8 bases, the J end by 10 bases, with 23 bases between. Germline V gene data show CDR1 as MNHNY and CDR2 as SVGAGI (reference sequence). This CDR3 region has 15 residues. This CDR3 is CASLRAVQASGKLFF. The DNA of the CDR3 is TGTGCCAGCTTGAGGGCTGTCCAGGCTTCCGGAAAACTGTTTTTT.

The chain employs TRBV5-6 and TRBJ1-1; possibly TRBD1 for D (6 bases). Germline values: CDR1 SGHDT, CDR2 YYEEEE. Trimming cost V 1 base and J 11 bases, with 18 bases left between them. This CDR3 is 14 amino acids long. The CDR3 DNA follows: TGTGCCAGCAGCTTGTACATCTTTACAGGGCGGGCTTTCTTT. This translates into CASSLYIFTGRAFF.